This T cell receptor beta chain came from a study of T cell repertoires in cytomegalovirus infection. Overall study: CMV epitopes that were recently identified and HLA-C-restricted were used alongside well-studied HLA-B-restricted ones. It was the public TCR beta signatures that indicated both CMV infection and matching HLA type. Study-wide findings and caveats: Of the TCR beta families, the public ones yielded a cumulative frequency that identified carriers of CMV plus the relevant HLA. The response measured ex vivo was dominated by TCR beta clonotypes (HLA-C-restricted and CMV-specific).

This CDR3 comprises 15 residues. Between the trimmed V and J ends, which lost 6 bases and 0 bases, there was a span of 12 bases. CDR1 and CDR2 (germline): MNHNY, SVGAGI (reference sequence). About this clonotype: Antigen specificity is unknown.

MiXCR, applied by TCRdb to the reads, yields one record per CDR3 protein. Altogether around 500,000 distinct CDR3 sequences are present, approximately 46% being singletons, with the ten largest covering about 39%. The V call is TRBV6-6, the J call TRBJ2-1; D could derive from TRBD1 or TRBD2 (5 bases each). The sample here was cultured PBMCs, taken from culture after CMV antigen stimulation. The TCR originated in a human donor in good health (CMV status not recorded). Some clones in this sample may be carry-over from other donors' samples. The CDR3 reads CASRRGWSSYNEQFF. The CDR3 nucleotides read TGTGCCAGCAGGAGGGGCTGGAGCTCCTACAATGAGCAGTTCTTC.